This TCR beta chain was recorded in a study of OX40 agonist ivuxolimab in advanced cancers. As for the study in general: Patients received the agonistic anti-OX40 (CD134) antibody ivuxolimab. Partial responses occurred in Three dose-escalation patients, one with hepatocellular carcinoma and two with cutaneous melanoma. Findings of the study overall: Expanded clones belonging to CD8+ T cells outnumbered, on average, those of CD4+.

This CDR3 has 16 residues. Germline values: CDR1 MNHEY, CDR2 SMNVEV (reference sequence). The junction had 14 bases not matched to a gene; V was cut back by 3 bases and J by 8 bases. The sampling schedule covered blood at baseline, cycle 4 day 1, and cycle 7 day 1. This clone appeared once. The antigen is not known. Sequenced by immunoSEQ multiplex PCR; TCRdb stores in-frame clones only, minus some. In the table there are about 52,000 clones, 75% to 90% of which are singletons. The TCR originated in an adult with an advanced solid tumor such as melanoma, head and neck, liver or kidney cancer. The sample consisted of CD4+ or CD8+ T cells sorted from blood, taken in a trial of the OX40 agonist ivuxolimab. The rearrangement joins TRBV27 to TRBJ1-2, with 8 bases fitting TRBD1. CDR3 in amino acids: CASSFATTTGAEGYTF. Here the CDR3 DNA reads TGTGCCAGCAGTTTTGCGACCACGACAGGGGCAGAAGGCTACACCTTC.